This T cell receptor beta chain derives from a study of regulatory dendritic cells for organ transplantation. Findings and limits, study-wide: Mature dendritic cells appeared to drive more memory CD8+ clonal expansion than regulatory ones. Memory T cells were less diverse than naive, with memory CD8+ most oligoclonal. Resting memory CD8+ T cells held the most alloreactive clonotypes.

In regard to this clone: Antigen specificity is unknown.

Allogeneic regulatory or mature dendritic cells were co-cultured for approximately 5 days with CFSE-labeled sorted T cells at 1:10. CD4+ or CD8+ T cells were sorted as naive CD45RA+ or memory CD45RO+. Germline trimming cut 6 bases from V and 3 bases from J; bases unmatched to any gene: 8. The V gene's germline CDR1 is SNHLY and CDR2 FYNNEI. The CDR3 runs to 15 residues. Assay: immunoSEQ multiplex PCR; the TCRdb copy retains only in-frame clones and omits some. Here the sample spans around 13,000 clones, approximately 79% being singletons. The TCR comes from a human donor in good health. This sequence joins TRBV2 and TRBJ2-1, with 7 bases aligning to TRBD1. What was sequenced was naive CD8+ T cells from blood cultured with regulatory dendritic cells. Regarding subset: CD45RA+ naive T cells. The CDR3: CASRRDRGYYNEQFF. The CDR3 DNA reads TGTGCCAGCAGAAGGGACAGAGGTTACTACAATGAGCAGTTCTTC.